One sample yielded the 10 T cell receptor beta chains listed below, sequenced in a study of CD8+ T cells in alopecia areata. cDNA reverse transcribed from extracted RNA served as the sequencing template. TCRdb's copy holds only in-frame clones and misses some; the assay was immunoSEQ multiplex PCR. This sample has 150,000 to 180,000 clones, with about 53% found just once. The sample in question was CD8+ T cells sorted from blood, obtained at week 0. The receptor source for this set is a human donor with alopecia areata.

This clone was counted once. V and J are TRBV20-1 and TRBJ1-2, with D unresolved. The CDR3 contains 11 residues. In germline, CDR1 is DFQATT, CDR2 SNEGSKA (reference sequence). V was shortened by 6 bases and J by 2 bases, with 7 bases between the two germline ends. The CDR3 loop reads CSAVENYGYTF. CDR3 coding DNA: TGCAGTGCCGTCGAGAACTATGGCTACACCTTC.

The V gene is TRBV4-3, the J gene TRBJ2-1; D possibly corresponds to TRBD1 (6 bases). The germline V gene encodes CDR1 LGHNA and CDR2 YSLEER. With 1 base removed from V and 6 bases from J, the gap between germline ends came to 10 bases. The CDR3 is 14 amino acids. Written as DNA, the CDR3 is TGCGCCAGCAGCCAAGGAACAGGGACCAATGAGCAGTTCTTC. It translates to CASSQGTGTNEQFF.

The J gene is TRBJ1-1, the V gene TRBV6-1; D unresolved. The CDR3 loop spans 11 amino acids. V lost 8 bases, J lost 7 bases, and 11 bases lay in between. CDR1 and CDR2 from the germline V gene are MNHNS and SASEGT. The CDR3 protein is CASHNGREAFF. Written as DNA, the CDR3 is TGTGCCAGCCACAACGGGCGTGAAGCTTTCTTT.

This chain uses TRBV9 with TRBJ1-4; D unclear. The CDR3 spans 15 residues. Germline V gene sequence: CDR1 SGDLS, CDR2 YYNGEE. The germline V and J ends were trimmed by 0 bases and 0 bases, with 6 bases remaining between them. As DNA, the CDR3 is TGTGCCAGCAGCGTAGGGACTGCAACTAATGAAAAACTGTTTTTT. Translating it yields CASSVGTATNEKLFF.

CDR3 in amino acids: CASSLARGPQETQYF. CDR3 nucleotides: TGTGCCAGCAGCTTAGCAAGGGGACCGCAAGAGACCCAGTACTTC. This chain links TRBV7-8 with TRBJ2-5; either TRBD1 or TRBD2 may supply D (5 bases each). Trimming left V 0 bases short and J 2 bases short, with 10 bases between. The CDR3 extends over 15 amino acids. The germline V gene has CDR1 SGHVS and CDR2 FQNEAQ.

The chain has TRBV13 and TRBJ2-3; D ambiguous. Between the trimmed V and J ends, which lost 7 bases and 1 base, there was a span of 6 bases. CDR3 size: 12 residues. Germline V gene sequence: CDR1 PRHDT, CDR2 FYEKMQ (reference sequence). CDR3 nucleotide sequence: TGTGCCAGCATGGGTCGCACAGATACGCAGTATTTT. Translating gives CASMGRTDTQYF.

This clone was observed a single time. V and J are TRBV4-3 and TRBJ2-1; TRBD1 matches at 8 bases. The CDR3 has 14 amino acids. The trim removed 0 bases at V and 8 bases at J, leaving 3 bases unmatched. The germline gives CDR1 LGHNA, CDR2 YSLEER. CDR3 protein: CASSQDRDRYEQFF. In DNA, the CDR3 is TGCGCCAGCAGCCAAGACCGGGACAGGTATGAGCAGTTCTTC.

This chain uses TRBV9 with TRBJ2-1; D remains unclear. With 0 bases removed from V and 3 bases from J, the gap between germline ends came to 10 bases. Germline values: CDR1 SGDLS, CDR2 YYNGEE. The CDR3 is 15 residues long. The CDR3 region is CASSVESHDYNEQFF. The CDR3 DNA sequence: TGTGCCAGCAGCGTAGAATCGCACGACTACAATGAGCAGTTCTTC.

The chain carries TRBV6-1 and TRBJ1-2; 9 positions agree with TRBD1. J lost 3 bases, V lost 1 base, and 0 bases had no gene match. This CDR3 has 14 residues. The germline V gene has CDR1 MNHNS and CDR2 SASEGT. CDR3 nucleotide sequence: TGTGCCAGCAGTGAAGGGGACAGGGACTATGGCTACACCTTC. Translated, it gives CASSEGDRDYGYTF.

This clone was seen a handful of times. The chain couples TRBV5-6 to TRBJ2-1; TRBD2 aligns across 9 bases. Germline V CDR1 and CDR2: SGHDT, YYEEEE. The junction had 3 bases not matched to a gene; V was cut back by 5 bases and J by 3 bases. CDR3 length equals 14 residues. CDR3: CASRLAGDYNEQFF. Written as DNA, the CDR3 is TGTGCCAGCAGACTAGCGGGCGACTACAATGAGCAGTTCTTC.